These T cell receptor beta chains were read from a single sample in a study of cytomegalovirus exposure and HLA in healthy donors. TCRdb's table, derived via immunoSEQ multiplex PCR, lists solely in-frame clones and lacks some. Among about 170,000 clones, 73% were seen once, and the ten largest hold 5% to 5.5%. The sample comprised PBMCs. The receptors stem from a woman aged 18-35 years in good health and CMV-seropositive. The CDR3 runs from the conserved cysteine through the conserved F or W. D genes are given only for firm matches. For some rows the clone size is stated as once, few or many, or as a class when expanded; others skip it.

V gene	CDR3 length	J gene	clone size	D gene	CDR3 DNA	CDR3 protein
TRBV5-1	17	TRBJ2-3	.	TRBD2	TGCGCCAGCAGCCCCGCGGAGCGGGGGTATAGCACAGATACGCAGTATTTT	CASSPAERGYSTDTQYF
TRBV4-2	15	TRBJ2-1	.	TRBD2	TGTGCCAGCAGCCAAGTAGCGGGGCTTTACAATGAGCAGTTCTTC	CASSQVAGLYNEQFF
TRBV9	12	TRBJ2-1	.	.	TGTGCCAGCAGCCCCCGAGCGGGTGAGCAGTTCTTC	CASSPRAGEQFF
TRBV6-1	14	TRBJ1-2	.	.	TGTGCCAGCAGACGAGGACACGCCAAAGCAGGCTACACCTTC	CASRRGHAKAGYTF
TRBV30	16	TRBJ2-4	.	TRBD1	TGTGCCTGGAGTGTACGCAGGGGGCTAGCCAAAAACATTCAGTACTTC	CAWSVRRGLAKNIQYF
TRBV6-6	15	TRBJ1-1	.	.	TGTGCCAGCAGAAAGAAGGGAGGGGGAAGCACTGAAGCTTTCTTT	CASRKKGGGSTEAFF
TRBV30	15	TRBJ2-3	.	TRBD1	TGTGCCTGGAGTCGAGGACAGGGGGCGCAAAATACGCAGTATTTT	CAWSRGQGAQNTQYF
TRBV5-1	14	TRBJ2-5	few	.	TGCGCCAGCAGCACCACAGGGTCGGCAGAGACCCAGTACTTC	CASSTTGSAETQYF
TRBV7-3	13	TRBJ1-1	.	.	TGTGCCAGCACCACTTATTCAGGTACTGAAGCTTTCTTT	CASTTYSGTEAFF
TRBV5-4	20	TRBJ2-4	.	TRBD2	TGTGCCAGCAGCCAGAAAACGGGACTAGCGGGTGTTTTAGCCAAAAACATTCAGTACTTC	CASSQKTGLAGVLAKNIQYF
TRBV25-1	16	TRBJ2-3	few	.	TGTGCCAGCAGTCCTCGACAGACCCTTAGCACAGATACGCAGTATTTT	CASSPRQTLSTDTQYF
TRBV5-1	15	TRBJ2-3	.	.	TGCGCCAGCAGCCTGCCCGACCCCAGGGCAGATACGCAGTATTTT	CASSLPDPRADTQYF
TRBV7-3	15	TRBJ1-2	few	.	TGTGCCAGCAGCTTAAACGCGGAAGCTGTCTATGGCTACACCTTC	CASSLNAEAVYGYTF
TRBV11-1	13	TRBJ1-2	few	TRBD1	TGTGCCAGCAGTGCGACAGGGATCTATGGCTACACCTTC	CASSATGIYGYTF
TRBV7-2	18	TRBJ2-5	.	TRBD2	TGTGCCAGCAGCTTTAAGTTTGGGACTAGCGGGGGGCAAGAGACCCAGTACTTC	CASSFKFGTSGGQETQYF
TRBV18	15	TRBJ2-5	.	TRBD2	TGTGCCAGCTCACCACGAACTAGCGGGGGTGAGACCCAGTACTTC	CASSPRTSGGETQYF
TRBV7-9	14	TRBJ1-1	few	TRBD1	TGTGCCAGCAGCTTAGGGACAGGGAACACTGAAGCTTTCTTT	CASSLGTGNTEAFF
TRBV27	16	TRBJ1-5	.	.	TGTGCCAGCAGTTTAACCCCTACGACAGGCCGTAAGCCCCAGCATTTT	CASSLTPTTGRKPQHF
TRBV30	13	TRBJ1-5	.	TRBD1	TGTGCCTGGAGTGACAGGGGCAGTCAGCCCCAGCATTTT	CAWSDRGSQPQHF
TRBV9	15	TRBJ1-3	.	.	TGTGCCAGCAGCGTAGGAGGGATACGTGGAAACACCATATATTTT	CASSVGGIRGNTIYF
TRBV5-1	15	TRBJ2-7	few	.	TGCGCCAGCAGCCTGGGGGACACCGTTTACTACGAGCAGTACTTC	CASSLGDTVYYEQYF
TRBV19	13	TRBJ1-5	.	.	TGTGCCAGTAGTACCCAGGCCCAGCAGCCCCAGCATTTT	CASSTQAQQPQHF
TRBV6-5	15	TRBJ2-3	.	.	TGTGCCAGCAGACGCGAGGGATATAATACAGATACGCAGTATTTT	CASRREGYNTDTQYF
TRBV2	15	TRBJ2-5	.	TRBD2	TGTGCCAGCAGACCTCTAGCGGGGGGGCTGGAGACCCAGTACTTC	CASRPLAGGLETQYF
TRBV7-2	18	TRBJ1-4	.	.	TGTGCCAGCAGCTCCAGGTCCCTTAGTAGGGGGTGGGAGGAAAAACTGTTTTTT	CASSSRSLSRGWEEKLFF